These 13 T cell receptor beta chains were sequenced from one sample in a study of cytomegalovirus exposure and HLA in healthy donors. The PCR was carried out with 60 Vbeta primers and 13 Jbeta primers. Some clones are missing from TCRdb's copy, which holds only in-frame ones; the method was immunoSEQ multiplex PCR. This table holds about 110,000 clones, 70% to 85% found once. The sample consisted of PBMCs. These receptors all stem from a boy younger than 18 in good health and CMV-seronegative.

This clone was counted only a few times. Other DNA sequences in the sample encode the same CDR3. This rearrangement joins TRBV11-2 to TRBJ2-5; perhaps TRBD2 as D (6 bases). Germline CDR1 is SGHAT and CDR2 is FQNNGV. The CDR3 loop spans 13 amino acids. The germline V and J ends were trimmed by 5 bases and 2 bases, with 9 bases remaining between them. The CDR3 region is CASSRGLQETQYF. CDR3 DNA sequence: TGTGCCAGCAGCCGGGGACTTCAAGAGACCCAGTACTTC. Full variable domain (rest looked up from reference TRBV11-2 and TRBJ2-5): EAGVAQSPRYKIIEKRQSVAFWCNPISGHATLYWYQQILGQGPKLLIQFQNNGVVDDSQLPKDRFSAERLKGVDSTLKIQPAKLEDSAVYLCASSRGLQETQYFGPGTRLLVL.

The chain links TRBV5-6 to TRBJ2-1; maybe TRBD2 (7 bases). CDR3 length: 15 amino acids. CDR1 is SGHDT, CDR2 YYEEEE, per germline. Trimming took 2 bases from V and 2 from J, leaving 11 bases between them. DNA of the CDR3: TGTGCCAGCAGCTTTCGAGGGGGGGCCTACAATGAGCAGTTCTTC. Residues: CASSFRGGAYNEQFF.

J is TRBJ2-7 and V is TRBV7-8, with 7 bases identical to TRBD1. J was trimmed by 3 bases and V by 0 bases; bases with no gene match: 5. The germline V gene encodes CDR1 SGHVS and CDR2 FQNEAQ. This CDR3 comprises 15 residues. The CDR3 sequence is CASSLATGANYEQYF. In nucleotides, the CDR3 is TGTGCCAGCAGCTTAGCCACAGGGGCTAACTACGAGCAGTACTTC.

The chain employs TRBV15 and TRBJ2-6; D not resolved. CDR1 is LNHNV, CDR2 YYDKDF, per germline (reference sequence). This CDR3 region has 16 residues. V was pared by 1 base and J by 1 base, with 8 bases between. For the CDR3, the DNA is TGTGCCACCAGCAGAGTTCCTCAGTCTGGGGCCAACGTCCTGACTTTC. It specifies CATSRVPQSGANVLTF.

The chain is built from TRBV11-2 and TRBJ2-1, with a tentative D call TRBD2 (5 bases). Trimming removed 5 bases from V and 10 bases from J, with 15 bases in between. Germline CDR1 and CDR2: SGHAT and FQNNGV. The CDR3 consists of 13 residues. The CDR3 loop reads CASSLGATGEQFF. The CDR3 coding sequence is TGTGCCAGCAGCCTGGGAGCGACGGGCGAGCAGTTCTTC.

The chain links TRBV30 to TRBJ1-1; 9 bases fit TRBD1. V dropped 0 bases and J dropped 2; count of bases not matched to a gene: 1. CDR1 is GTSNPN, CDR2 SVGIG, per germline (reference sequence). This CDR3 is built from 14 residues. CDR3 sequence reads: CAWSVGQGNTEAFF. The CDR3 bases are TGTGCCTGGAGTGTGGGACAGGGAAACACTGAAGCTTTCTTT.

CDR3 sequence (DNA): TGTGCCAGCAGCTTCGGGCTAGCGGAGCGGGGAACAGATACGCAGTATTTT. Translating gives CASSFGLAERGTDTQYF. The rearrangement uses TRBV13 and TRBJ2-3; 7 nucleotides align to TRBD2. The CDR3 is 17 residues long. V gave up 3 bases and J gave up 3 bases; unmatched junction bases: 12. Per germline, CDR1 PRHDT and CDR2 FYEKMQ (reference sequence). The full variable domain, completed using reference TRBV13 and TRBJ2-3, is AAGVIQSPRHLIKEKRETATLKCYPIPRHDTVYWYQQGPGQDPQFLISFYEKMQSDKGSIPDRFSAQQFSDYHSELNMSSLELGDSALYFCASSFGLAERGTDTQYFGPGTRLTVL.

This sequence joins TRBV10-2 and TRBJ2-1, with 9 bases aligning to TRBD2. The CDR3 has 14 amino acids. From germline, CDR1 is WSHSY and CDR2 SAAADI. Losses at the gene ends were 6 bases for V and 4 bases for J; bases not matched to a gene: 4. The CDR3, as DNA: TGCGCCAGCAGCCCTACTAGCGGGTACAATGAGCAGTTCTTC. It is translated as CASSPTSGYNEQFF.

This chain's CDR3 is CASSFWGGGANVLTF. The CDR3 coding sequence is TGTGCCAGCAGCTTTTGGGGAGGTGGGGCCAACGTCCTGACTTTC. The chain uses TRBV5-6 and TRBJ2-6; D might be TRBD2 (6 bases). The germline V and J ends were trimmed by 2 bases and 3 bases, with 9 bases remaining between them. The CDR3 totals 15 residues. Looked up from germline, CDR1 is SGHDT and CDR2 is YYEEEE.

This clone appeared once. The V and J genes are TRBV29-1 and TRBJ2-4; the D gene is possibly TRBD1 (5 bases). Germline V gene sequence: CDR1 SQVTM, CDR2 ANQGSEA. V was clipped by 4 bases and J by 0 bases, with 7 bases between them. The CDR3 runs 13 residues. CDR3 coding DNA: TGCAGCGTTGCAGGGTTAGCCAAAAACATTCAGTACTTC. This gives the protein CSVAGLAKNIQYF.

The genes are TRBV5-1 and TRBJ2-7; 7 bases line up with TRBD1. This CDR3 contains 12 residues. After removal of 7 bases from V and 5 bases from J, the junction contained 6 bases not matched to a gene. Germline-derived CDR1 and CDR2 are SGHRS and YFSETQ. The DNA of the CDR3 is TGCGCCAGCGCGTTGACAGGGAACGAGCAGTACTTC. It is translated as CASALTGNEQYF.

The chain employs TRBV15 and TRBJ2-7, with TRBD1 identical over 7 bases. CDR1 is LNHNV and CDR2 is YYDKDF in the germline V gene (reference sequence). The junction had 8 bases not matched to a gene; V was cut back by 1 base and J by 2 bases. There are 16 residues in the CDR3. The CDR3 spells CATSRGTTGVTYEQYF. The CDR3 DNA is TGTGCCACCAGCAGAGGAACCACAGGGGTTACCTACGAGCAGTACTTC.

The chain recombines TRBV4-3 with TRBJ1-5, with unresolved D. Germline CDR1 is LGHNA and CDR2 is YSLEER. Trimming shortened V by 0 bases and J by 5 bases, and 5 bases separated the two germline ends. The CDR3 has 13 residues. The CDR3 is CASSQDPDQPQHF. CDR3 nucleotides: TGCGCCAGCAGCCAAGATCCAGATCAGCCCCAGCATTTT.